A single sample is the source of the 16 T cell receptor beta chains below, sequenced in a study of T cells in Graves' hyperthyroidism and ophthalmopathy. TCR beta CDR3 regions were amplified from RNA transcripts. Primed by the HTBI set, a first-round RT-PCR was run on the TCR CDR3. Each CDR3 protein is one row after TCRdb ran MiXCR on the multiplex PCR reads. The table has 200,000 to 300,000 distinct CDR3 sequences, around 24% seen once. The material sequenced was blood. These receptors were obtained from a woman aged 35 to 49 with Graves' ophthalmopathy.

This clonotype was seen at least ten times. V is TRBV5-1 and J is TRBJ2-2, with TRBD2 matching 7 bases. Germline V CDR1 and CDR2: SGHRS, YFSETQ. The CDR3 has 16 residues. Losses at the gene ends were 0 bases for V and 0 bases for J; bases not matched to a gene: 2. DNA for the CDR3: TGCGCCAGCAGCTTGGCAACTAGCGCGAACACCGGGGAGCTGTTTTTT. It translates to CASSLATSANTGELFF.

In its sample, this clonotype was seen many times. This sequence joins TRBV2 and TRBJ2-2, with D possibly being TRBD2 (5 bases). The CDR3 has 12 residues. Germline CDR1 and CDR2: SNHLY and FYNNEI. The V end lost 11 bases, the J end lost 5 bases, and 12 bases lay between the germline ends. The CDR3: CARPRETGELFF. The CDR3 DNA follows: TGTGCCCGACCGAGGGAGACCGGGGAGCTGTTTTTT.

The table lists this clonotype with many counts. V and J are TRBV18 and TRBJ2-7, with TRBD2 identical over 8 bases. Unmatched junction bases numbered 10, after V lost 1 base and J lost 5 bases. The germline V gene encodes CDR1 KGHSH and CDR2 LQKENI. This CDR3 spans 16 amino acids. The CDR3 sequence is CASSPRVSSGNDEQYF. CDR3 bases: TGTGCCAGCTCACCACGGGTGAGTAGCGGGAACGACGAGCAGTACTTC.

This chain uses TRBV6-1 with TRBJ1-1; no clear D. The CDR3 length is 14 residues. Germline assignment: CDR1 MNHNS and CDR2 SASEGT. The V and J ends lost 1 base and 1 base respectively, with 7 bases between them. CDR3 nucleotides: TGTGCCAGCAGTGAAGGGCAAGAGAACACTGAAGCTTTCTTT. As protein: CASSEGQENTEAFF.

At least ten counts were recorded for this clonotype. This chain joins TRBV6-1 and TRBJ2-5; 9 bases align to TRBD1. The V gene end was trimmed by 0 bases and the J gene end by 6 bases; junction bases not matched to a gene: 8. Germline V gene sequence: CDR1 MNHNS, CDR2 SASEGT. CDR3 length: 16 amino acids. Here the CDR3 DNA reads TGTGCCAGCAGTGAAGCGACGACAGGGGGTAGGAAGACCCAGTACTTC. It specifies CASSEATTGGRKTQYF.

The table lists this clonotype with many counts. The V and J genes are TRBV20-1 and TRBJ2-7; 8 bases align to TRBD2. The CDR3 totals 11 residues. CDR1 is DFQATT and CDR2 is SNEGSKA in the germline V gene (reference sequence). V shed 1 base, J shed 11 bases, and the junction held 4 bases outside the gene matches. Written as DNA, the CDR3 is TGCAGTGCTAGAGTTGAACTAGCGGAGTACTTC. Protein sequence: CSARVELAEYF.

The chain has TRBV10-3 and TRBJ2-2; D is uncertain. Trimming removed 2 bases at V and 0 bases at J, with 7 bases between. Germline CDR1 is ENHRY and CDR2 is SYGVKD. The CDR3 is 15 residues long. The DNA for the CDR3 is TGTGCCATCAGTGAGAGACGACCGAACACCGGGGAGCTGTTTTTT. Translating gives CAISERRPNTGELFF.

This clonotype was counted at least ten times. The V call is TRBV30, the J call TRBJ1-1, with no clear D. V shed 4 bases and J shed 4 bases, with 7 bases lying between them. The germline CDR1 and CDR2 sequences are GTSNPN and SVGIG (reference sequence). The CDR3 is 11 amino acids. CDR3 protein: CAWKGVTEAFF. CDR3 nucleotides: TGTGCCTGGAAGGGAGTCACTGAAGCTTTCTTT.

The chain links TRBV28 to TRBJ1-1, with TRBD1 matching 9 bases. The V segment lost 5 bases and the J segment 5 bases; nucleotides outside the gene matches: 12. Germline CDR1 is MDHEN and CDR2 is SYDVKM. The CDR3 has 16 amino acids. CDR3 in DNA: TGTGCCAGCAGTCGAATTGGGACAGGGAAGAGGACTGAAGCTTTCTTT. This gives the protein CASSRIGTGKRTEAFF.

This clonotype showed up many times. The V gene is TRBV5-1, the J gene TRBJ2-2; D might be TRBD1 or TRBD2, each matching 5 bases. There are 15 residues in the CDR3. Germline CDR1 and CDR2: SGHRS and YFSETQ. Trimming pared 4 bases from V and 2 bases from J, leaving 12 bases between. CDR3 residues: CASSQGDSNTGELFF. CDR3 nucleotide sequence: TGCGCCAGCAGCCAGGGAGACTCTAACACCGGGGAGCTGTTTTTT.

The chain links TRBV27 to TRBJ2-5; TRBD1 aligns across 8 bases. CDR1 is MNHEY, CDR2 SMNVEV, per germline (reference sequence). The CDR3 runs 14 residues. J gave up 5 bases and V 2 bases, and 4 bases lay outside the gene matches. CDR3 in amino acids: CASSLQGASETQYF. For the CDR3, the DNA is TGTGCCAGCAGTTTACAGGGGGCATCGGAGACCCAGTACTTC.

This clonotype was counted at least ten times. The chain employs TRBV4-2 and TRBJ1-5; D unclear. Per germline, CDR1 LGHNA and CDR2 YNFKEQ. The length of the CDR3 is 14 residues. Trimming took 1 base from V and 3 from J, leaving 7 bases between them. The CDR3 DNA reads TGTGCCAGCAGCCAAGCCTCATCCAATCAGCCCCAGCATTTT. This codes for CASSQASSNQPQHF.

By sample share, this clonotype is medium-sized. The chain carries TRBV2 and TRBJ1-5; 10 bases fit TRBD1. The CDR3 totals 16 residues. Germline V gene sequence: CDR1 SNHLY, CDR2 FYNNEI. V shed 6 bases, J shed 2 bases, and the junction held 7 bases outside the gene matches. The CDR3 DNA reads TGTGCCAGCAGGGAGACAGGGGGCGGAGGCAATCAGCCCCAGCATTTT. Protein: CASRETGGGGNQPQHF.

This clonotype was detected ten times or more. V gene TRBV28 combines with J gene TRBJ1-2, with D maybe TRBD1 (5 bases). Between the trimmed V and J ends, which lost 10 bases and 4 bases, there was a span of 19 bases. CDR1 and CDR2 from the germline V gene are MDHEN and SYDVKM. The CDR3 loop spans 14 amino acids. CDR3 bases: TGTGCCACCCTACCACCGGGACGGAGCTATGGCTACACCTTC. This translates into CATLPPGRSYGYTF.

There are many counts of this clonotype. J is TRBJ2-5 and V is TRBV24-1, with 11 nucleotides matching TRBD2. The CDR3 covers 17 residues. The J segment lost 2 bases and the V segment lost 2 bases, leaving 6 bases of the junction unmatched. Germline assignment: CDR1 KGHDR and CDR2 SFDVKD. CDR3 in DNA: TGTGCCACCAGTGATTGGGAGACTAGCGGGGATCAAGAGACCCAGTACTTC. Protein: CATSDWETSGDQETQYF.

V gene TRBV28 combines with J gene TRBJ1-1; a possible D gene is TRBD1 (5 bases). CDR1 and CDR2 from the germline V gene are MDHEN and SYDVKM. The germline V and J ends were trimmed by 6 bases and 3 bases, with 20 bases remaining between them. This CDR3 has 16 amino acids. The CDR3, as DNA: TGTGCCAGCAGAATAGGGGCCCTCGGCGGGGACACTGAAGCTTTCTTT. This translates into CASRIGALGGDTEAFF.